This T cell receptor (beta chain) was recovered during a study of T cells in Graves' hyperthyroidism and ophthalmopathy. Broader study findings: The model anticipated ophthalmopathy a median about six months pre-onset.

The source of the PBMCs was 8.5 to 10 ml of fresh peripheral blood. About this clonotype itself: Its antigen is not identified.

Germline CDR1 and CDR2: SGHRS and YFSETQ. This CDR3 comprises 15 residues. J lost 2 bases, V lost 4 bases, and 1 base had no gene match. Amplified TCR beta CDR3 regions came from RNA transcripts. HTBI primers drove first-round RT-PCR of the TCR CDR3. TCRdb processed the multiplex PCR reads anew with MiXCR; each CDR3 protein has one entry. The sample contains roughly 380,000 distinct CDR3 sequences, roughly 14% of which appear only once. The sequenced sample consisted of blood. The clonotype originates from a man aged 25 to 40 with Graves' hyperthyroidism that later progressed to Graves' ophthalmopathy. The gene calls are TRBV5-1 and TRBJ2-1, with 12 bases lining up with TRBD2. The CDR3 loop reads CASSRTSGAYNEQFF. CDR3 coding DNA: TGCGCCAGCAGCCGGACTAGCGGGGCCTACAATGAGCAGTTCTTC.